The table lists the clone carrying this T cell receptor (beta chain) with many counts. Its antigen is unknown. All patients were untreated before thyroid surgery. This sample was included in a study of metastatic and nonmetastatic thyroid tumors. On the study more broadly: A comparison of repertoires was made across blood and tumor or nodule tissue from malignant and benign thyroid patients.

Study results and caveats: For both blood and tumor, malignant thyroid tumors reportedly showed significantly higher TCR beta diversity than benign nodules did.

TCRdb re-called clones via MiXCR from the PCR reads. The data show 20,000 to 25,000 clones, 12% seen once. CDR1 and CDR2 from the germline V gene are SGHRS and YFSETQ. The CDR3 runs 17 residues. The V segment lost 0 bases and the J segment 2 bases; nucleotides outside the gene matches: 9. The TCR originated in a male donor with papillary thyroid cancer or a benign thyroid nodule (not recorded which). Some clones in this sample may be carry-over from other donors' samples. The sample consisted of blood. The chain employs TRBV5-1 and TRBJ2-5, with 8 bases lining up with TRBD1. As DNA, the CDR3 is TGCGCCAGCAGCTTGGGGGGGTGGACAGGGCTACAAGAGACCCAGTACTTC. Translated: CASSLGGWTGLQETQYF. Supplemented by reference TRBV5-1 and TRBJ2-5, the full variable domain reads KAGVTQTPRYLIKTRGQQVTLSCSPISGHRSVSWYQQTPGQGLQFLFEYFSETQRNKGNFPGRFSGRQFSNSRSEMNVSTLELGDSALYLCASSLGGWTGLQETQYFGPGTRLLVL.